The 15 T cell receptor beta chains given below trace back to one sample, sequenced in a study of T cell changes during pregnancy in multiple sclerosis. Method: immunoSEQ multiplex PCR; TCRdb's copy keeps in-frame clones and lacks some. Among 55,000 to 85,000 clones listed, roughly 94% were seen once. Sequenced material: peripheral blood, taken in the third trimester of pregnancy. The receptors shown here come from a female donor with multiple sclerosis, enrolled in a pregnancy study.

The chain recombines TRBV18 with TRBJ1-4; D possibly corresponds to TRBD1 (6 bases). This CDR3 has 16 residues. Per germline, CDR1 KGHSH and CDR2 LQKENI. Trimming took 1 base from V and 1 from J, leaving 10 bases between them. The CDR3 region has the DNA TGTGCCAGCTCACCACTGTCGACAGGAACTAATGAAAAACTGTTTTTT. Translated, it gives CASSPLSTGTNEKLFF. The variable domain in full, with the rest retrieved from reference TRBV18 and TRBJ1-4, is NAGVMQNPRHLVRRRGQEARLRCSPMKGHSHVYWYRQLPEEGLKFMVYLQKENIIDESGMPKERFSAEFPKEGPSILRIQQVVRGDSAAYFCASSPLSTGTNEKLFFGSGTQLSVL.

V usage is TRBV14 and J usage is TRBJ1-4; unclear D gene. The CDR3 is 15 amino acids. Germline CDR1 and CDR2: SGHDN and FVKESK. V shed 3 bases and J shed 8 bases, with 16 bases lying between them. The CDR3: CASSQGVVFGEKLFF. The CDR3 DNA reads as TGTGCCAGCAGCCAGGGAGTAGTGTTCGGGGAAAAACTGTTTTTT.

The chain employs TRBV4-3 and TRBJ1-6; D may be TRBD1 (5 bases). Trimming removed 4 bases from V and 12 bases from J, with 16 bases in between. CDR1 and CDR2 (germline): LGHNA, YSLEER. This CDR3 region has 14 residues. CDR3 sequence: CASSRSGGSEPLHF. The DNA for the CDR3 is TGCGCCAGCAGCCGCTCCGGGGGGTCAGAACCCCTCCACTTT.

This chain connects TRBV10-3 to TRBJ1-2, with a possible D match to TRBD1 (5 bases). Trimming took off 8 bases at V and 8 bases at J, with 12 bases between the two ends. The CDR3 covers 11 residues. The germline V gene has CDR1 ENHRY and CDR2 SYGVKD. The CDR3 bases are TGTGCCATCGGGCAGGGCGACGGCTACACCTTC. This codes for CAIGQGDGYTF.

This chain uses TRBV19 with TRBJ1-4, with 8 positions matching TRBD1. The CDR3 is 15 amino acids. V lost 9 bases to trimming and J lost 7 bases; unmatched junction nucleotides: 13. The germline V gene has CDR1 LNHDA and CDR2 SQIVND (reference sequence). CDR3 in DNA: TGTGCCAGCTCGCTGGGACAGGTCGTAATTGAAAAACTGTTTTTT. It specifies CASSLGQVVIEKLFF.

V gene TRBV9 combines with J gene TRBJ1-1; 7 nucleotides align to TRBD1. This CDR3 is 14 amino acids long. CDR1 SGDLS and CDR2 YYNGEE come from the germline V gene. V was clipped by 0 bases and J by 2 bases; unmatched bases: 1. CDR3 sequence: CASSVGQGNTEAFF. CDR3 in DNA: TGTGCCAGCAGCGTAGGACAGGGAAACACTGAAGCTTTCTTT.

The chain links TRBV7-9 to TRBJ2-1; 9 nucleotides align to TRBD2. After removal of 0 bases from V and 7 bases from J, the junction contained 7 bases not matched to a gene. The CDR3 runs 16 residues. Germline V lookup: CDR1 SEHNR, CDR2 FQNEAQ (reference sequence). CDR3: CASSLAAAGGRNEQFF. In nucleotides, the CDR3 is TGTGCCAGCAGCTTAGCGGCAGCGGGGGGTAGGAATGAGCAGTTCTTC.

This chain links TRBV6-5 with TRBJ2-7, with D possibly matching TRBD1 (6 bases). The germline V gene encodes CDR1 MNHEY and CDR2 SVGAGI. V was clipped by 4 bases and J by 2 bases, with 12 bases between them. The CDR3 sequence is 14 residues long. The CDR3 loop reads CASSSNRAAYEQYF. Written as DNA, the CDR3 is TGTGCCAGCAGTTCAAACAGGGCCGCCTACGAGCAGTACTTC.

A few counts support this clone. This chain joins TRBV7-6 and TRBJ1-5; tentatively, D is TRBD1 (5 bases). Trimming left V 0 bases short and J 3 bases short, with 12 bases between. Germline V gene sequence: CDR1 SGHVS, CDR2 FNYEAQ. The CDR3 loop spans 16 amino acids. In nucleotides, the CDR3 is TGTGCCAGCAGCTTAGCGTCAGGGAAGTTCAATCAGCCCCAGCATTTT. Translation: CASSLASGKFNQPQHF.

This chain links TRBV7-9 with TRBJ2-7; a weak D match, TRBD1 (6 bases). The V gene lost 5 bases and the J gene lost 3 bases, with 17 bases spanning the gap. Looked up from germline, CDR1 is SEHNR and CDR2 is FQNEAQ (reference sequence). The CDR3 has 15 residues. CDR3 coding DNA: TGTGCCAGCAGCACCGCCGTGGGGGCGTACTACGAGCAGTACTTC. It encodes CASSTAVGAYYEQYF.

The chain couples TRBV9 to TRBJ1-2; TRBD1 agrees at 10 bases. The CDR3 consists of 16 residues. In germline, CDR1 is SGDLS, CDR2 YYNGEE. With V trimmed by 0 bases and J by 4 bases, 6 bases remained unmatched. CDR3 DNA sequence: TGTGCCAGCAGCGTAGGGGGGACAGGGGTTTTCTATGGCTACACCTTC. Its translation is CASSVGGTGVFYGYTF.

This clone has only one observation. This rearrangement joins TRBV7-2 to TRBJ2-5, with unresolved D. This CDR3 contains 13 residues. From germline, CDR1 is SGHTA and CDR2 FQGNSA. Between the trimmed V and J ends, which lost 1 base and 1 base, there was a span of 4 bases. The CDR3 protein is CASSLVGQETQYF. The CDR3, as DNA: TGTGCCAGCAGCTTAGTCGGCCAAGAGACCCAGTACTTC.

To note about this clone: In the same sample, other DNA sequences code for this CDR3. The rearrangement joins TRBV5-1 to TRBJ1-1; D gene unclear. Germline values: CDR1 SGHRS, CDR2 YFSETQ. The ends were cut back, 2 bases at V and 2 bases at J, with 10 bases in the middle. The CDR3 has 14 amino acids. The DNA of the CDR3 is TGCGCCAGCAGCTTTAGACAATCCAACACTGAAGCTTTCTTT. It is translated as CASSFRQSNTEAFF.

The chain employs TRBV6-1 and TRBJ2-5, with 7 nucleotides matching TRBD1. The ends lost 2 bases at V and 5 bases at J; junction bases unmatched: 5. Germline V gene lookup returns CDR1 MNHNS and CDR2 SASEGT. This CDR3 spans 14 amino acids. CDR3 sequence: CASSEFRGRETQYF. The CDR3 DNA follows: TGTGCCAGCAGTGAATTTAGGGGGCGGGAGACCCAGTACTTC.

The chain uses TRBV30 and TRBJ1-1; no firm D call. V was shortened by 2 bases and J by 2 bases, with 9 bases between the two germline ends. This CDR3 has 13 amino acids. Germline V gene data show CDR1 as GTSNPN and CDR2 as SVGIG (reference sequence). This CDR3 reads CAWSLNLNTEAFF. The CDR3 nucleotides are TGTGCCTGGAGTCTAAACTTAAACACTGAAGCTTTCTTT.